This passage covers 25 T cell receptor beta chains from one sample sequenced in a study of T cell changes during pregnancy in multiple sclerosis. TCRdb's copy holds only in-frame clones and misses some; the assay was immunoSEQ multiplex PCR. The sample lists just under 65,000 clones; around 91% were seen once. Sequencing was performed on peripheral blood, taken in the third trimester of pregnancy. The receptor set was obtained from a female donor in good health, enrolled as a control in a pregnancy study.

The chain employs TRBV5-4 and TRBJ2-1; 9 bases fit TRBD2. Germline loops: CDR1 SGHNT, CDR2 YYREEE (reference sequence). With 0 bases clipped from V and 4 bases from J, the junction kept 2 bases outside the gene matches. The CDR3 totals 15 residues. CDR3 nucleotide sequence: TGTGCCAGCAGCTTGGCCCTAGCGGGATACAATGAGCAGTTCTTC. Translation: CASSLALAGYNEQFF. Filled out from reference TRBV5-4 and TRBJ2-1, the complete variable domain reads ETGVTQSPTHLIKTRGQQVTLRCSSQSGHNTVSWYQQALGQGPQFIFQYYREEENGRGNFPPRFSGLQFPNYSSELNVNALELDDSALYLCASSLALAGYNEQFFGPGTRLTVL.

The chain has TRBV27 and TRBJ2-7; TRBD2 matches at 8 bases. This CDR3 region has 13 residues. From germline, CDR1 is MNHEY and CDR2 SMNVEV (reference sequence). The trim removed 4 bases at V and 5 bases at J, leaving 4 bases unmatched. The CDR3 region has the DNA TGTGCCAGCAGTTCGAGCGGGAGAGACGAGCAGTACTTC. Amino acid sequence: CASSSSGRDEQYF.

The V and J genes are TRBV5-1 and TRBJ2-5; maybe TRBD2 (6 bases). Germline CDR1 is SGHRS and CDR2 is YFSETQ. Between the trimmed V and J ends, which lost 4 bases and 4 bases, there was a span of 11 bases. This CDR3 has 13 residues. The CDR3 sequence is CASSRARGETQYF. As DNA, the CDR3 is TGCGCCAGCAGCAGGGCGCGGGGAGAGACCCAGTACTTC.

This clone was found once. The chain links TRBV30 to TRBJ2-5; possibly TRBD2 for D (5 bases). CDR1 is GTSNPN, CDR2 SVGIG, per germline (reference sequence). This CDR3 comprises 12 residues. The ends were cut back, 4 bases at V and 4 bases at J, with 10 bases in the middle. CDR3 loop: CAWTPGSETQYF. The CDR3 nucleotides read TGTGCCTGGACTCCGGGGTCAGAGACCCAGTACTTC.

V is TRBV10-1 and J is TRBJ2-3; a weak D match, TRBD1 (5 bases). V lost 4 bases and J 4 bases, leaving 9 bases between the germline ends. Looked up from germline, CDR1 is WNHNN and CDR2 is SYGVQD (reference sequence). This CDR3 spans 13 amino acids. Here the CDR3 reads CASSVEGADTQYF. The CDR3 DNA follows: TGCGCCAGCAGTGTTGAAGGGGCAGATACGCAGTATTTT.

The chain is built from TRBV28 and TRBJ2-4, with D possibly being TRBD1 (6 bases). The germline V and J ends were trimmed by 6 bases and 2 bases, with 14 bases remaining between them. This CDR3 has 15 amino acids. Looked up from germline, CDR1 is MDHEN and CDR2 is SYDVKM. CDR3 loop: CASSTPGTTKNIQYF. The CDR3 DNA is TGTGCCAGCAGCACCCCCGGGACAACCAAAAACATTCAGTACTTC.

The chain carries TRBV2 and TRBJ2-5; D perhaps matches TRBD2 (6 bases). The CDR3 runs to 17 residues. Trimming removed 6 bases at V and 2 bases at J, with 22 bases between. Germline lookup yields CDR1 SNHLY and CDR2 FYNNEI. The DNA of the CDR3 is TGTGCCAGCAGAAACGTCCTCGGGGAGGTATCTCAAGAGACCCAGTACTTC. Translating it yields CASRNVLGEVSQETQYF.

The rearrangement uses TRBV9 and TRBJ2-1, with D possibly TRBD2 on 7 matching bases. The CDR3 has 17 residues. Germline CDR1 SGDLS, CDR2 YYNGEE. Trimming pared 4 bases from V and 4 bases from J, leaving 21 bases between. CDR3 sequence reads: CASSKVGGGGRYNEQFF. The CDR3 DNA reads TGTGCCAGCAGCAAGGTGGGAGGGGGGGGGAGATACAATGAGCAGTTCTTC.

The V call is TRBV28, the J call TRBJ1-5; 7 bases are a match to TRBD1. CDR1 is MDHEN and CDR2 is SYDVKM in the germline V gene. V lost 5 bases and J lost 0; bases outside the gene matches: 4. The length of the CDR3 is 15 residues. CDR3: CASSAGQFSNQPQHF. As DNA, the CDR3 is TGTGCCAGCAGTGCGGGACAGTTTAGCAATCAGCCCCAGCATTTT. The variable domain in full, completed from reference TRBV28 and TRBJ1-5, reads DVKVTQSSRYLVKRTGEKVFLECVQDMDHENMFWYRQDPGLGLRLIYFSYDVKMKEKGDIPEGYSVSREKKERFSLILESASTNQTSMYLCASSAGQFSNQPQHFGDGTRLSIL.

This chain links TRBV18 with TRBJ2-1; 9 bases match TRBD1. V lost 8 bases, J lost 5 bases, and 4 bases stayed unmatched. The germline CDR1 and CDR2 sequences are KGHSH and LQKENI. The CDR3 runs 13 residues. CDR3 bases: TGTGCCAGCGCCGACAGGGGGGACAATGAGCAGTTCTTC. As protein: CASADRGDNEQFF.

V is TRBV6-5 and J is TRBJ1-6; 8 nucleotides line up with TRBD1. This CDR3 has 15 amino acids. From germline, CDR1 is MNHEY and CDR2 SVGAGI. The V and J ends lost 0 bases and 10 bases, in that order; junction bases with no gene match: 5. The chain's CDR3 is CASSYSGTGRSPLHF. In nucleotides, the CDR3 is TGTGCCAGCAGTTACTCTGGGACAGGACGGTCACCCCTCCACTTT.

The sample holds a few counts of this clone. In DNA, the CDR3 is TGTGCCAGCAGCTTGAAGACTAGCGGGAGTGATACGCAGTATTTT. This gives the protein CASSLKTSGSDTQYF. J is TRBJ2-3 and V is TRBV5-4; TRBD2 agrees at 12 bases. Germline CDR1 and CDR2: SGHNT and YYREEE (reference sequence). J was trimmed by 6 bases and V by 1 base; bases with no gene match: 3. This CDR3 region has 15 residues.

This chain connects TRBV5-4 to TRBJ2-3; no clear D gene. The CDR3 has 12 residues. The germline V and J ends were trimmed by 0 bases and 4 bases, with 3 bases remaining between them. The V gene's germline CDR1 is SGHNT and CDR2 YYREEE (reference sequence). The CDR3 nucleotides read TGTGCCAGCAGCTTGGCCGCAGATACGCAGTATTTT. It yields the protein CASSLAADTQYF.

The J gene is TRBJ2-7, the V gene TRBV11-3, with TRBD2 identical over 11 bases. V was pared by 6 bases and J by 3 bases, with 10 bases of the junction left unmatched. The length of the CDR3 is 16 residues. Germline CDR1 is SGHNT and CDR2 is YENEEA. CDR3 in DNA: TGTGCCAGCAGATTTAGCGGGGGGGTTTGGAACTACGAGCAGTACTTC. It is translated as CASRFSGGVWNYEQYF.

The V call is TRBV23-1, the J call TRBJ1-6, with 9 positions matching TRBD1. TRBV23-1 is an ORF, with its function uncertain. This CDR3 has 20 amino acids. Losses at the gene ends were 3 bases for V and 8 bases for J; bases not matched to a gene: 20. The CDR3 DNA reads TGCGCCAGCAGTCAGCCCCCGGGACAGGGAGGGGGGAGTAAAGATTCACCCCTCCACTTT. Translating it yields CASSQPPGQGGGSKDSPLHF.

The chain employs TRBV30 and TRBJ2-7; 7 positions match TRBD2. Germline V gives CDR1 GTSNPN, CDR2 SVGIG (reference sequence). J was trimmed by 6 bases and V by 0 bases; bases with no gene match: 8. CDR3 length: 14 residues. CDR3 DNA: TGTGCCTGGAGTGTCCGACGGGAGGCCCCCGAGCAGTACTTC. Translating gives CAWSVRREAPEQYF. Full variable domain (missing parts from reference TRBV30 and TRBJ2-7): SQTIHQWPATLVQPVGSPLSLECTVEGTSNPNLYWYRQAAGRGLQLLFYSVGIGQISSEVPQNLSASRPQDRQFILSSKKLLLSDSGFYLCAWSVRREAPEQYFGPGTRLTVT.

This sequence joins TRBV21-1 and TRBJ2-1; the table names TRBD2, a call not compared with the DNA. TRBV21-1 is classified as a pseudogene. The CDR3 totals 16 residues. The CDR3 is CASSKGRLVSLNEQFF. The CDR3 DNA reads as TGTGCCAGCAGCAAAGGGCGACTAGTCTCCTTAAATGAGCAGTTCTTC.

This chain links TRBV28 with TRBJ2-1; 9 bases are shared with TRBD2. Trimming removed 3 bases from V and 7 bases from J; junction bases left unmatched: 4. The germline CDR1 and CDR2 sequences are MDHEN and SYDVKM. The CDR3 covers 14 residues. The chain's CDR3 is CASSLRRGGNEQFF. DNA of the CDR3: TGTGCCAGCAGTTTGAGGCGGGGGGGGAATGAGCAGTTCTTC.

The CDR3 protein is CASSQAPERYGYTF. CDR3 nucleotide sequence: TGTGCCAGCAGTCAGGCTCCCGAGCGGTATGGCTACACCTTC. V usage is TRBV6-5 and J usage is TRBJ1-2; D ambiguous. Germline CDR1 reads MNHEY; CDR2 reads SVGAGI. The CDR3 is made up of 14 amino acids. V was trimmed by 5 bases and J by 5 bases, leaving 15 bases between them.

This chain joins TRBV7-9 and TRBJ1-1; D might be TRBD1 (6 bases). This CDR3 has 12 residues. Trimming shortened V by 8 bases and J by 5 bases, and 12 bases separated the two germline ends. The V gene's germline CDR1 is SEHNR and CDR2 FQNEAQ (reference sequence). CDR3 protein: CASGLGGTEAFF. CDR3 nucleotides: TGTGCCAGCGGACTAGGGGGGACTGAAGCTTTCTTT.

The chain has TRBV18 and TRBJ2-1; tentative D call: TRBD1 (6 bases). CDR1 is KGHSH, CDR2 LQKENI, per germline. Trimming took off 6 bases at V and 6 bases at J, with 9 bases between the two ends. This CDR3 region has 12 residues. The CDR3 region has the DNA TGTGCCAGCTCCCAACAGGGCAATGAGCAGTTCTTC. Its translation is CASSQQGNEQFF.

The V gene is TRBV27, the J gene TRBJ2-1; 8 nucleotides align to TRBD1. This CDR3 contains 15 residues. The J segment lost 7 bases and the V segment lost 1 base, leaving 6 bases of the junction unmatched. Germline CDR1 MNHEY, CDR2 SMNVEV (reference sequence). The CDR3 region is CASSLYQGASNEQFF. Here the CDR3 DNA reads TGTGCCAGCAGTTTATATCAGGGGGCTAGTAATGAGCAGTTCTTC.

V and J are TRBV11-3 and TRBJ1-1, with D possibly being TRBD1 (5 bases). This CDR3 has 14 amino acids. Germline CDR1 and CDR2: SGHNT and YENEEA. The V end lost 3 bases, the J end lost 11 bases, and 19 bases lay between the germline ends. CDR3 amino acids: CASSFSGWDYGAFF. The CDR3 DNA is TGTGCCAGCAGCTTTTCGGGCTGGGACTACGGGGCTTTCTTT.

The gene calls are TRBV30 and TRBJ2-2; D is ambiguous. The length of the CDR3 is 12 residues. Germline-derived CDR1 and CDR2 are GTSNPN and SVGIG (reference sequence). V lost 0 bases and J 9 bases, leaving 8 bases between the germline ends. CDR3 in amino acids: CAWSVLNRELFF. The CDR3 nucleotides read TGTGCCTGGAGTGTACTAAACCGGGAGCTGTTTTTT.

The chain is built from TRBV5-1 and TRBJ2-1; 13 bases align to TRBD2. The CDR3 covers 15 residues. V lost 4 bases and J lost 5; bases outside the gene matches: 3. Germline V gene lookup returns CDR1 SGHRS and CDR2 YFSETQ. The CDR3 bases are TGCGCCAGCAGCCAGGGACTAGCGGGACACAATGAGCAGTTCTTC. Translating gives CASSQGLAGHNEQFF.